This TCR beta chain appears in the sequencing data of a study of PD-1 blockade in classical Hodgkin lymphoma. Study-wide background: Patients were administered nivolumab (3 mg/kg intravenously) every 2 weeks.

Study outcomes and limitations: Healthy donors were reported to have higher baseline TCR diversity than newly diagnosed patients. TCR diversity rose significantly by C4D1 in CD4+ but not CD8+ cells.

The CDR3 spans 15 residues. Between the trimmed V and J ends, which lost 2 bases and 6 bases, there was a span of 14 bases. Per germline, CDR1 MNHNS and CDR2 SASEGT. Profiled with immunoSEQ multiplex PCR; TCRdb holds only in-frame clones, not every one. Of under 40,000 clones in the sample, about four fifths were seen once. Time point here: cycle 4 day 1 (C4D1), after 5 to 7 weeks of nivolumab. Brentuximab vedotin exposure varied, and every patient relapsed after autologous stem cell transplantation. Of note for this clone: What it binds is not known.

The TCR originated in a human donor with classical Hodgkin lymphoma. The starting material was peripheral blood mononuclear cells (PBMCs), obtained before the fourth cycle of nivolumab. The rearrangement uses TRBV6-1 and TRBJ2-1, with a weak D call TRBD2 (5 bases). The CDR3 bases are TGTGCCAGCAGTGAAAATAGCGCCCGAGCCAATGAGCAGTTCTTC. This codes for CASSENSARANEQFF.